Sequencing of this T cell receptor (beta chain) was carried out in a study of OX40 agonist ivuxolimab in advanced cancers. Notes on the research overall: Ivuxolimab, which targeted the costimulatory receptor OX40 (CD134), was an agonistic, fully human IgG2 monoclonal antibody. Intravenous ivuxolimab was administered to patients every 2 weeks at six dose levels: 0.01, 0.1, 0.3, 1.5, 3 and 10 mg/kg. Among the roughly 50 dose-escalation patients, 19 had hepatocellular carcinoma, 15 melanoma, 9 renal cell carcinoma and 9 head and neck cancer. The dose-escalation cohort was 82.7% male with a mean age of approximately 59 years, ranging from roughly 20 to 80. Prior anti-PD-1, anti-PD-L1 or anti-CTLA-4 therapy was permitted, and 40% of dose-escalation patients had received checkpoint inhibitors. Partial responses occurred in three dose-escalation patients, of whom one had hepatocellular carcinoma and two had cutaneous melanoma. The point of sequencing TCRbeta in the periphery was to test whether ivuxolimab changed TCR sequence diversity and drove clonal T-cell expansion. The monotherapy dose-escalation portion (N ≈ 50 patients) of the phase I ivuxolimab trial is reported in the paper.

The count of this clone is one. Its antigen is still unknown. No much larger clone is present one base from it, and per-base qualities are unavailable. From the cysteine through the phenylalanine, the CDR3 covers 15 amino acids. The read is trimmed to its CDR3 DNA, 45 bases read in frame from base 1. V loses 1 base of germline sequence and J loses 0 bases, and the interval between the two ends is 9 bases. Via the germline V gene (reference sequence), CDR1 is SEHNR and CDR2 FQNEAQ. The investigation overall reported the following: At doses of 0.1 to 3.0 mg/kg, clonal expansion of both CD4+ and CD8+ T cells in blood was seen between baseline and week 6. Low levels of normalized T-cell clonal expansion were also seen in some patients who did not respond. On average, CD8+ T cells showed more expanded clones than CD4+ T cells after ivuxolimab. Antigen specificity was not determined for the clonally expanded peripheral T cells. Partial responders in the 0.1-3.0 mg/kg groups had among the lowest normalized peripheral clonal expansion, especially among CD8+ T cells.

Genomic DNA was extracted from sorted cells for sequencing of the TCRbeta CDR3 region. The immunoSEQ Assay was used for sequencing of TCRbeta CDR3 regions. TCRdb limited this immuneACCESS table to in-frame rearrangements with V and J called. A share of clones is missing; checked studies link under half to unresolved V genes, and the rest is unexplained. The sample table shows around 150,000 clones, and about nine tenths are seen once. Of the sample, roughly 0.99% falls within the top ten clones. The trial excluded patients who had a history of autoimmune disease or were on systemic immunosuppression. Peripheral blood for TCR sequencing was collected from all dose cohorts at baseline, on cycle 4 day 1, and on cycle 7 day 1. The samples were taken from a phase I, first-in-human, multicenter, open-label dose-escalation trial of ivuxolimab. Adults with locally advanced or metastatic melanoma, renal cell carcinoma, hepatocellular carcinoma or head and neck squamous cell carcinoma were enrolled in the trial. Before TCR sequencing, CD4+ T cells and CD8+ T cells from peripheral blood were sorted into separate populations.

This specimen was CD4+ or CD8+ T cells sorted from blood, taken in a trial of the OX40 agonist ivuxolimab. This clonotype was sampled from an adult with an advanced solid tumor such as melanoma, head and neck, liver or kidney cancer. This chain is built from TRBV7-9 and TRBJ1-1; the D gene is possibly TRBD1, with 5 bases matching. CDR3 sequence: CASSLVAGLNTEAFF. The sequenced DNA: TGTGCCAGCAGCTTAGTAGCGGGACTGAACACTGAAGCTTTCTTT.